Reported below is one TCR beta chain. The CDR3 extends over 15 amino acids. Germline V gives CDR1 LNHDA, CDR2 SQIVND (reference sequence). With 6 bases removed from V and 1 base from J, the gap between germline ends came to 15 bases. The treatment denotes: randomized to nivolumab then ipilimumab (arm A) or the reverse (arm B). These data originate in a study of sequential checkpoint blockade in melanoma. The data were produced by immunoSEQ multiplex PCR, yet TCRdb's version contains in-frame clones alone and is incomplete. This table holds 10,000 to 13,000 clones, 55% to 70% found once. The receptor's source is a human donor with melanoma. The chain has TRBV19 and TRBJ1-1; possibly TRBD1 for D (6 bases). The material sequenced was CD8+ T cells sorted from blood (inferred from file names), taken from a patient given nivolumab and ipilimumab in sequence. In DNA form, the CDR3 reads TGTGCCAGTAGCCTGATACCGGGACAGAACACTGAAGCTTTCTTT. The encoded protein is CASSLIPGQNTEAFF.